This record concerns one T cell receptor beta chain sequence. Its antigen specificity is not known. Qualities for individual bases were not recorded, and no much larger clone is one base off. Germline trimming amounts to 1 base on V and 3 bases on J, with 2 as the count of junction bases outside the gene matches. The germline V gene specifies SGHTA as CDR1 and FQGNSA as CDR2. Measured from the cysteine to the phenylalanine, the CDR3 is 16 residues long. The read is trimmed to its CDR3 DNA, 48 bases read in frame from base 1. Using the deep immunoSEQ assay, TCR CDR3 regions were amplified from genomic DNA by multiplex PCR. Extracted genomic DNA from each cell subset was distributed evenly across all wells of several immunoSEQ 96-well plates, and each plate was treated as a replicate. For sorted subsets, each replicate PCR was loaded with roughly 0.2 ug genomic DNA, equivalent to about 30,000 T cell genomes. The purified libraries were quantified using a Qubit 3.0 fluorometer, sized with a Bioanalyzer 2100, and then quantified again using the KAPA Library Quantification kit. Each immunoSEQ 96-well plate was sequenced on its own single-read 150-cycle Illumina NextSeq 550 flow cell. Per the authors' processing: The immunoSEQ output contained only junctional sequences without quality scores, so filtering could not match that applied to full-length reads. Sequences were annotated with PyIR, a Python wrapper for IgBLAST v1.9, using IMGT germline references to assign V/J genes and CDR3. Any read was removed if the V/J assignment was weak (E-value above 1e-6), the CDR3 was missing, or the read contained stop codons, out-of-frame junctions, or ambiguous translated residues. V3J clonotypes were defined as sequences sharing the same inferred V gene, J gene, and CDR3 amino acid sequence. Percentage overlap between repertoires was calculated by dividing the number of shared unique clonotypes by the size of the smaller repertoire. Richness of each repertoire was evaluated using RTK rarefaction, the Chao1 estimator, and Recon v2.1 estimates of unobserved clonotypes. For all TCRbeta clonotypes obtained by the gDNA method from a handful of donors, generation probabilities were computed with OLGA. TCRdb holds this immuneACCESS table with in-frame rearrangements only. Some clones are missing; in checked studies, unresolved V genes explain under half, and the rest has no known cause. That table is the source of V, J and clone size, and D and trimming were worked out from the DNA. The sample table records about 330,000 clones; around 72% of these occur just once. 10% of the sample rests with the top ten.

This sample is part of a study of shared clonotypes between healthy human individuals (dated by TCRdb to the early 2020s). A note on the overall study: The cohort comprised two women and a few men aged 18 to 49 years. Blood TCR repertoires of about five healthy adults were deeply sequenced to estimate repertoire size and the extent of clonotype sharing between individuals. Each donor's leukapheresis produced roughly between roughly 0.85 and 10 billion PBMCs. To increase sequencing depth and limit assay-specific biases, different laboratories used diverse techniques to prepare libraries and sequence TCR repertoires. For each donor, CD4 naive and CD4 memory were each given three plates, CD8 naive was given two plates, and CD8 memory was given one plate. Study-wide conclusions, independent of this receptor: Only blood was sampled, and tissue TCR repertoires likely differ from those in blood. Even with the large sequencing depth, rarefaction of the sorted-subset datasets indicated that sequencing was incomplete. The small number of donors limited the genetic and exposure-history diversity represented. Compared with non-shared clonotypes, clonotypes shared by all four sorted-subset donors had higher generation probabilities. Based on pairwise subsampling, the degree of clonotype sharing among donors was expected to be affected by sequencing depth. Larger estimated clonotype richness was generally found for naive subsets than for memory subsets. Sharing across a few donors was observed for 4.5% to 6.5% of naive CD4, around 3.5% of naive CD8, 2.3% of memory CD4, and roughly 0.4% of memory CD8 clonotypes.

Donors were healthy HIV-negative adults with no recently reported acute infections or vaccinations. All donors were Caucasian adults living in Nashville, Tennessee, USA. CD4+ T cells were enriched through magnetic negative selection, after which naive cells were positively selected on CD45RA and the remaining negative fraction served as the memory subset. After blood collection by leukapheresis, PBMCs were isolated using Ficoll-Histopaque density gradient centrifugation and then cryopreserved in the vapor phase of liquid nitrogen. Analytical flow cytometry was used to check the purity and quantity of each magnetically sorted T cell population. Genomic DNA was isolated from every sorted fraction and measured by UV absorbance on a Nanodrop 2000c.

Sequencing was done on a sample of memory CD4+ T cells sorted from blood. Per the publication, the cell subset or site label means: CD45RA-negative fraction. This clonotype was sampled from a man aged 25 to 40 in good health. This sequence uses TRBV7-2 and TRBJ2-7; TRBD2 fits 14 bases in the junction. The DNA sequence is as follows: TGTGCCAGCAGCTTAGAAGGGACTAGCGGGAGCTACGAGCAGTACTTC. This translates into CASSLEGTSGSYEQYF.